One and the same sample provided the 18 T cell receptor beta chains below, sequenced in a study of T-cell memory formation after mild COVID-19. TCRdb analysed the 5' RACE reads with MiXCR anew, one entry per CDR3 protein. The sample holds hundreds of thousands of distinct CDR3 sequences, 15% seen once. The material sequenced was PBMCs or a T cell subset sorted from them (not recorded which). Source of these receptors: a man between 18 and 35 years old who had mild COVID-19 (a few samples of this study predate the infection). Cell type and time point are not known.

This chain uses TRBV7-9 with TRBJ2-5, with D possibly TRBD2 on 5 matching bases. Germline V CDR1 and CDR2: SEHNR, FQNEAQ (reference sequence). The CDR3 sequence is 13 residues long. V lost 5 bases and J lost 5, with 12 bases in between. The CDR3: CASSQDYGETQYF. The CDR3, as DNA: TGTGCCAGCAGCCAAGACTACGGGGAGACCCAGTACTTC. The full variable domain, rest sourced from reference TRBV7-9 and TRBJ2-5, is DTGVSQNPRHKITKRGQNVTFRCDPISEHNRLYWYRQTLGQGPEFLTYFQNEAQLEKSRLLSDRFSAERPKGSFSTLEIQRTEQGDSAMYLCASSQDYGETQYFGPGTRLLVL.

The CDR3 DNA reads as TGCAGTGCTCCCCCTAGGGGGGATAGCAATCAGCCCCAGCATTTT. As protein: CSAPPRGDSNQPQHF. V is TRBV20-1 and J is TRBJ1-5, with D perhaps matching TRBD1 (6 bases). Trimming took off 5 bases at V and 0 bases at J, with 14 bases between the two ends. CDR3 size: 15 residues. From germline, CDR1 is DFQATT and CDR2 SNEGSKA (reference sequence).

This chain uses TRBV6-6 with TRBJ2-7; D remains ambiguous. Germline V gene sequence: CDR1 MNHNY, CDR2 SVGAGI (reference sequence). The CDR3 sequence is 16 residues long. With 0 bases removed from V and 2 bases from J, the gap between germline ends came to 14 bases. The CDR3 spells CASSYSVASAAYEQYF. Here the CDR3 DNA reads TGTGCCAGCAGTTACTCGGTCGCTTCCGCAGCCTACGAGCAGTACTTC.

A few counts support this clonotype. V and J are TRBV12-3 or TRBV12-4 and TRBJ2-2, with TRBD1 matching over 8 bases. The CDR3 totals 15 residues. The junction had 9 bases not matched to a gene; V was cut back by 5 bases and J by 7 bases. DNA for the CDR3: TGTGCCAGCAGTCGCCGAGGACAGGGCGACGGGGAGCTGTTTTTT. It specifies CASSRRGQGDGELFF.

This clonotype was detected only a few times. CDR3 DNA sequence: TGTGCCAGCAGCTTAGGAACCCCCAGCGGGGGTTTCTCCTACAATGAGCAGTTCTTC. Amino acid sequence: CASSLGTPSGGFSYNEQFF. The chain employs TRBV11-2 and TRBJ2-1; 8 positions agree with TRBD2. Germline CDR1 and CDR2: SGHAT and FQNNGV. This CDR3 is built from 19 residues. Trimming removed 1 base from V and 0 bases from J; junction bases left unmatched: 11.

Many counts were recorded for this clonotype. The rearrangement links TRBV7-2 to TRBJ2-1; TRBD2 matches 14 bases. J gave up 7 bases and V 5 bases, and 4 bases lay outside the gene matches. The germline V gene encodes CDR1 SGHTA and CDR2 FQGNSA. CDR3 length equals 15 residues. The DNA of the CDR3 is TGTGCCAGCAGCGCCGGACTAGCGGGGGGAAATGAGCAGTTCTTC. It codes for CASSAGLAGGNEQFF.

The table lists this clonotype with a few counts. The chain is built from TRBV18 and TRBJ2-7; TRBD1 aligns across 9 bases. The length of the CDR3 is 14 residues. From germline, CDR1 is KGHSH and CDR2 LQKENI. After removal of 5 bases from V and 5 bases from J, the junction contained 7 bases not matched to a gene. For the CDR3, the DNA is TGTGCCAGCTCATGGACAGGGGCGATCAACGAGCAGTACTTC. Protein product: CASSWTGAINEQYF. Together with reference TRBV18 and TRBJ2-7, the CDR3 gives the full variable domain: NAGVMQNPRHLVRRRGQEARLRCSPMKGHSHVYWYRQLPEEGLKFMVYLQKENIIDESGMPKERFSAEFPKEGPSILRIQQVVRGDSAAYFCASSWTGAINEQYFGPGTRLTVT.

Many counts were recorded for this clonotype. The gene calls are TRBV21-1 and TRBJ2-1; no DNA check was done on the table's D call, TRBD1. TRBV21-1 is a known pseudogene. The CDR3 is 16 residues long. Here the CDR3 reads CASSASGRDKNNEQFF. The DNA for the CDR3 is TGTGCCAGCAGCGCCAGTGGTAGGGACAAAAACAATGAGCAGTTCTTC.

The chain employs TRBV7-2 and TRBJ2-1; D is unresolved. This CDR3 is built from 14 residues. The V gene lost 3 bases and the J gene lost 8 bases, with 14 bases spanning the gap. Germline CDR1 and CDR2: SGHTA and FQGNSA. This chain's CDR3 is CASSFFPGPDEQFF. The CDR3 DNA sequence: TGTGCCAGCAGCTTTTTCCCGGGTCCGGATGAGCAGTTCTTC. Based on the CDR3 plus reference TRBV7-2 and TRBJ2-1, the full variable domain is GAGVSQSPSNKVTEKGKDVELRCDPISGHTALYWYRQSLGQGLEFLIYFQGNSAPDKSGLPSDRFSAERTGGSVSTLTIQRTQQEDSAVYLCASSFFPGPDEQFFGPGTRLTVL.

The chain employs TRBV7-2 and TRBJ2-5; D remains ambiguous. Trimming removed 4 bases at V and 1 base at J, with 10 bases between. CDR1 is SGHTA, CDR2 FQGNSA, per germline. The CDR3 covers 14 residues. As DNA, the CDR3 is TGTGCCAGCAGCTCAGGCCGTACCCAAGAGACCCAGTACTTC. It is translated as CASSSGRTQETQYF. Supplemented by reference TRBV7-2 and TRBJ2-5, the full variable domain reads GAGVSQSPSNKVTEKGKDVELRCDPISGHTALYWYRQSLGQGLEFLIYFQGNSAPDKSGLPSDRFSAERTGGSVSTLTIQRTQQEDSAVYLCASSSGRTQETQYFGPGTRLLVL.

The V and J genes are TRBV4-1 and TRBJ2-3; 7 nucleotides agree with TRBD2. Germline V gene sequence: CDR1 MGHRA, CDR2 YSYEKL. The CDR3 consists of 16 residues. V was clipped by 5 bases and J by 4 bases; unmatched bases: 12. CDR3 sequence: CASSNPGGTGPDTQYF. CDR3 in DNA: TGCGCCAGCAGCAACCCCGGGGGGACGGGGCCAGATACGCAGTATTTT.

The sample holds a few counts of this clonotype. The CDR3 loop is CSGIGQDQETQYF. The CDR3 region has the DNA TGCAGTGGGATCGGACAGGACCAAGAGACCCAGTACTTC. This sequence joins TRBV20-1 and TRBJ2-5, with TRBD1 matching over 7 bases. Germline V lookup: CDR1 DFQATT, CDR2 SNEGSKA (reference sequence). The CDR3 length is 13 residues. The trim removed 7 bases at V and 0 bases at J, leaving 5 bases unmatched.

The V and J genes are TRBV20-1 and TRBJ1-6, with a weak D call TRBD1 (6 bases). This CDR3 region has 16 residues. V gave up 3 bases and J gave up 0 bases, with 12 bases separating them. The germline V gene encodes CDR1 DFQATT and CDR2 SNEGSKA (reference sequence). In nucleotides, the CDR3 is TGCAGTGCTAGGGCCAGGGGCCCCTCCTATAATTCACCCCTCCACTTT. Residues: CSARARGPSYNSPLHF.

As DNA, the CDR3 is TGCAGTGCCCTTAAGGCGGGACTAGCGCCTAACGGGGAGCTGTTTTTT. Translated: CSALKAGLAPNGELFF. The chain links TRBV20-1 to TRBJ2-2, with 10 bases identical to TRBD2. Germline V gives CDR1 DFQATT, CDR2 SNEGSKA (reference sequence). The CDR3 has 16 residues. Trimming at V came to 6 bases and at J to 7 bases, leaving 14 bases not matched to a gene.

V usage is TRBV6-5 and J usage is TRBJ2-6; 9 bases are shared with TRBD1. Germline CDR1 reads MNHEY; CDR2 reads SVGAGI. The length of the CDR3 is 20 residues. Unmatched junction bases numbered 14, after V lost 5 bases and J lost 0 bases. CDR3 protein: CASSATLSGTGRSGANVLTF. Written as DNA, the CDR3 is TGTGCCAGCAGTGCTACCCTCTCCGGGACAGGGCGCTCTGGGGCCAACGTCCTGACTTTC.

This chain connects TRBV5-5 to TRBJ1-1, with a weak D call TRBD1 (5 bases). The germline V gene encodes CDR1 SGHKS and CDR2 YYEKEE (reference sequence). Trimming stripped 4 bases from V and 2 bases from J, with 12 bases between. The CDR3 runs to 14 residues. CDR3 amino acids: CASSMTAFNTEAFF. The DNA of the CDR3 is TGTGCCAGCAGCATGACAGCTTTTAACACTGAAGCTTTCTTT.

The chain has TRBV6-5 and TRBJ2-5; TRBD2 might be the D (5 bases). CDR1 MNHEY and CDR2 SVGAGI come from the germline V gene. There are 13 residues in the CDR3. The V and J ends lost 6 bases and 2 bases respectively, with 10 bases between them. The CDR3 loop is CASRLGWQETQYF. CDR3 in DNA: TGTGCCAGCAGACTAGGATGGCAAGAGACCCAGTACTTC.

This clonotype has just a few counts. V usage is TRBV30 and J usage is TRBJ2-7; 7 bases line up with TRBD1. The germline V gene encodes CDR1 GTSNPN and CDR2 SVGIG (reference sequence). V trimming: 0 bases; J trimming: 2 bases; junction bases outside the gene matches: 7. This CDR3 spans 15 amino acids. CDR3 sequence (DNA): TGTGCCTGGAGTGTACGTGGACAGGCGACCTACGAGCAGTACTTC. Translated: CAWSVRGQATYEQYF.